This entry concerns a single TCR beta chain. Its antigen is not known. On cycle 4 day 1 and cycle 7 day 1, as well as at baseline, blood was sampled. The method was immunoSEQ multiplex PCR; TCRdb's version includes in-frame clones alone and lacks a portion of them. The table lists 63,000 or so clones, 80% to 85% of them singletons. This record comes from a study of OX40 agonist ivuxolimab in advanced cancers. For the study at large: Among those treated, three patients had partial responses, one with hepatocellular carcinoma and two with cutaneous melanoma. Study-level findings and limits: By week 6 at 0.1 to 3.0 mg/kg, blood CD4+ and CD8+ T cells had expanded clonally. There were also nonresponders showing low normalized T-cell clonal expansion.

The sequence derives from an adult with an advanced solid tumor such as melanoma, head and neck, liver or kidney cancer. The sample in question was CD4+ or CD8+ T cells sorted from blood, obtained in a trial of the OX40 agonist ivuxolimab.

CDR3 region: CASSQSDNRGTEAFF. The CDR3 region has the DNA TGTGCCAGCAGCCAATCGGACAACAGGGGCACTGAAGCTTTCTTT. The V and J genes are TRBV16 and TRBJ1-1; 7 nucleotides line up with TRBD1. The V gene's germline CDR1 is KGHSY and CDR2 FQNENV. The CDR3 runs 15 residues. V lost 0 bases and J lost 4; bases outside the gene matches: 5.